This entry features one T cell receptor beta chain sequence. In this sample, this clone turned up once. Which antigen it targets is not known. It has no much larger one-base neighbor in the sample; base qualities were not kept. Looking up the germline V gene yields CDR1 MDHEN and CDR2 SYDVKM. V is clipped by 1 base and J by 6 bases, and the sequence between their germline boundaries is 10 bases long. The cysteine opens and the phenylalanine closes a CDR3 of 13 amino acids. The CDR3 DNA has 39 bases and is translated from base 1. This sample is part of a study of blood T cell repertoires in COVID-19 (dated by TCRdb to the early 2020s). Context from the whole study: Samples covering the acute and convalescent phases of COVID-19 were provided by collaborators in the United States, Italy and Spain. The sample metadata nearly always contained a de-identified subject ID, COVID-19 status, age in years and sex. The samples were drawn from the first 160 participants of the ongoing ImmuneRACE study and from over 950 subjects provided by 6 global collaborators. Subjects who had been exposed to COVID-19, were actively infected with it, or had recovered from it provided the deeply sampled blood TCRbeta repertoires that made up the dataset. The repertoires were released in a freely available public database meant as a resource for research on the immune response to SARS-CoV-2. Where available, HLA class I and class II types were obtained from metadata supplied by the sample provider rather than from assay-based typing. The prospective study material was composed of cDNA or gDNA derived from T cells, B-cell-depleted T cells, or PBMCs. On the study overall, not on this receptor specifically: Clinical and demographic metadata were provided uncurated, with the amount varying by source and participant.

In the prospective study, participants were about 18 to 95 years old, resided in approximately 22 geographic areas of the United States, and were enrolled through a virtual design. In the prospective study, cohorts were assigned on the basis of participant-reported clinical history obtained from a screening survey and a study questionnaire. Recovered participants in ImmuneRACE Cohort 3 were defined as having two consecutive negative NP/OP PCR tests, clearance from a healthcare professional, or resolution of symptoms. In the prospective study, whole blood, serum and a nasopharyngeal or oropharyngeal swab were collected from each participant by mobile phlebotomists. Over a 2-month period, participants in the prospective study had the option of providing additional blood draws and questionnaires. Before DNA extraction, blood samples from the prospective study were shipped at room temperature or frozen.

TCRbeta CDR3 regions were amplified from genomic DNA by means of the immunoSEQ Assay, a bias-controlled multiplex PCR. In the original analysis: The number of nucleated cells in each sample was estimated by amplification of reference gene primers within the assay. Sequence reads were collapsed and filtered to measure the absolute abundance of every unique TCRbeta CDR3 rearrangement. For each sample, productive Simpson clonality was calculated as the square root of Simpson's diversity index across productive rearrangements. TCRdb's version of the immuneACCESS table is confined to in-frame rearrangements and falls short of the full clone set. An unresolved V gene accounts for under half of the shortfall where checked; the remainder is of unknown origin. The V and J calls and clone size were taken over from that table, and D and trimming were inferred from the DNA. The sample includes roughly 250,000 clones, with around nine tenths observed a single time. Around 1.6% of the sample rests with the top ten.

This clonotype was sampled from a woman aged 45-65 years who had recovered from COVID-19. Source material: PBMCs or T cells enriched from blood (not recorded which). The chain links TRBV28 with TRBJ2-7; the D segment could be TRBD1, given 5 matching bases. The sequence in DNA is TGTGCCAGCAGTTTATCATCCAGGGCCGAGCAGTACTTC. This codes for CASSLSSRAEQYF.